This TCR beta chain stems from a study of T cell clonotyping in hematopoietic cell transplantation (dated by TCRdb to about 2021). In terms of the full investigation: Pretransplant samples from recipients were collected after cytoreduction. A total of under 150 blood samples were collected in the study from 35 consecutive transplant recipients and their related donors. Recruitment of patients was conducted between September 2015 and January 2017, and follow-up was continued until September 2020 or death. Here is what the overall study found, with its caveats: Broader posttransplant TCR repertoire diversity was predicted by donor and pretransplant recipient Inverse Simpson Index values. Recipient repertoires showed only a small fraction of overlap with donor repertoires, and over 97% appeared de novo at the given depth. After transplant, TCR diversity in recipients dropped, and pathologically expanded clonotypes increased progressively from day 30 to day 180. The sample size was limited and the cells went unsorted, which meant the CD4 and CD8 repertoire contributions could not be told apart.

This specimen's time point label, interpreted: recipient sample about 28 days before transplant, after cytoreduction. Blood from recipients was drawn about 28 days before transplant and again at days 30, 100 and 180 after transplant. Using Nuclei Lysis Solution, genomic DNA was extracted from unfractionated peripheral blood mononuclear cells that were either fresh or cryopreserved. The immunoSEQ assay, a bias-controlled multiplex PCR using V- and J-specific primers, was used to amplify TCR beta CDR3 regions from genomic DNA. In a second PCR step, a proprietary barcode and Illumina adapter sequences were attached to the CDR3 amplicons. CDR3 libraries were sequenced on an Illumina MiSeq instrument. From the authors' description of their analysis: Export and quality control were handled in immunoSEQ Analyzer 3.0, while downstream analyses relied on R Bioconductor and Immunarch. Only productive rearrangements within the normalized downsampled data set were used in the calculation of repertoire metrics. Clonotypes larger than 5 templates in the normalized cohort were defined as pathologically expanded. The Inverse Simpson Index was used to measure repertoire diversity. CMV-specificity analyses were carried out on the non-normalized data set to capture all clonotypes. In TCRdb, the immuneACCESS table is reduced to in-frame sequences with V and J assigned. These tables do not hold every clone; where another copy was compared, an unresolved V gene accounts for under half, and the others remain unexplained. V and J calls and clone size are given by that table; D and trimming were obtained from the DNA. The sample table lists tens of thousands of clones, almost 97% of them with a count of one. Approximately 1.8% of the sample belongs to the ten largest clones.

With regard to this clone: There is no known antigen for this receptor. Per-base quality was not reported, and no clone a single base away is much larger than it.

Taken from cysteine to phenylalanine, the CDR3 has 16 residues. The kept DNA is CDR3 alone, 48 bases in frame from the first base. V loses 6 bases of germline sequence and J loses 6 bases, and the interval between the two ends is 21 bases. CDR1 is given as LNHDA and CDR2 as SQIVND, both from the germline V gene (reference sequence). The receptor chain draws on TRBV19 and TRBJ1-5, with the D gene call left open. Sequencing was performed on peripheral blood mononuclear cells, taken before stem cell transplant. The receptor comes from a woman between 50 and 59 years old with acute myeloid leukemia. Some clones in this sample may be carry-over from other donors' samples. The CDR3 loop reads CASRPNDGSSVQPQHF. Read as DNA, the sequence is TGTGCCAGTAGACCTAACGACGGCTCATCTGTTCAGCCCCAGCATTTT.